This paragraph covers one T cell receptor beta chain sequence. This record belongs to a study of molecular identifiers for immune sequencing clone quantification. In the study overall: The replicates split RNA from around 18,000 or 91,000 naive CD8 cells five ways and sequenced four.

The CDR3 runs 15 residues. Trimming left V 1 base short and J 3 bases short, with 10 bases between. Naive CD8 libraries used about 18,000 to 1,100,000 sorted cells and 10%, 30% or 50% RNA. CD8+CD4-CCR7+CD45RA+ sorting gave the naive CD8 T cells. TCRdb used MiXCR to reprocess the PCR reads, holding one entry per CDR3 protein. The sample yields about 640,000 distinct CDR3 sequences, just under 20% seen once. This chain joins TRBV12-3 or TRBV12-4 and TRBJ2-1; maybe TRBD2 (6 bases). The source material was naive CD8+ T cells from blood, with Jurkat cell RNA spiked in. Described subset: FACS-sorted CD8+CD4-CCR7+CD45RA+ naive T cells. This TCR was sampled from a human donor in good health. Some libraries in this study had Jurkat cell RNA spiked in. CDR3 sequence (DNA): TGTGCCAGCAGTTTAGAGCGGGCGAGCTACAATGAGCAGTTCTTC. This translates into CASSLERASYNEQFF.